One and the same sample provided the 19 T cell receptor beta chains below, sequenced in a study of blood T cell repertoires in COVID-19 (dated by TCRdb to about 2020). The protocol used for the library was the immunoSEQ multiplex PCR assay. Imported from immuneACCESS, the table was reduced by TCRdb to in-frame sequences with V and J called. These copies leave out some clones; in studies compared against another copy, an unresolved V gene accounts for under half, and the cause of the remainder is not known. In all, the sample holds 200,000 to 250,000 clones, and 70% to 90% of those were seen once. Together, the top ten hold less than 4.5% of the sample. The material sequenced was peripheral blood. These receptor sequences come from a man aged 45-65 years with acute or convalescent COVID-19.

The table lists this clone with a few counts. The chain has TRBV20-1 and TRBJ2-1; 8 nucleotides align to TRBD2. The J segment lost 4 bases and the V segment lost 3 bases, leaving 5 bases of the junction unmatched. Per germline, CDR1 DFQATT and CDR2 SNEGSKA (reference sequence). There are 14 residues in the CDR3. CDR3: CSASKGLGYNEQFF. The CDR3 nucleotides read TGCAGTGCTAGTAAGGGACTAGGGTACAATGAGCAGTTCTTC.

The chain combines TRBV19 with TRBJ1-2; no clear D gene. V shed 7 bases and J shed 7 bases, with 10 bases lying between them. CDR3 size: 11 residues. The germline V gene has CDR1 LNHDA and CDR2 SQIVND (reference sequence). This chain's CDR3 is CASNSFSGYTF. Written as DNA, the CDR3 is TGTGCCAGTAACTCGTTTAGTGGCTACACCTTC.

This rearrangement joins TRBV7-3 to TRBJ2-2; a possible D gene is TRBD2 (5 bases). Trimming left V 1 base short and J 0 bases short, with 12 bases between. The germline gives CDR1 SGHTA, CDR2 FQGTGA. This CDR3 is 17 amino acids long. CDR3 DNA sequence: TGTGCCAGCAGCTTAATCAGCGGAGCGACGAACACCGGGGAGCTGTTTTTT. It yields the protein CASSLISGATNTGELFF.

The V gene is TRBV29-1, the J gene TRBJ2-2; 11 bases agree with TRBD2. The germline V gene encodes CDR1 SQVTM and CDR2 ANQGSEA. This CDR3 region has 15 residues. J was trimmed by 0 bases and V by 3 bases; bases with no gene match: 0. The CDR3 spells CSVEGLAANTGELFF. The CDR3 DNA follows: TGCAGCGTTGAGGGACTAGCGGCGAACACCGGGGAGCTGTTTTTT.

The V call is TRBV25-1, the J call TRBJ1-1; D is ambiguous. V dropped 7 bases and J dropped 1 base, with 10 bases sitting between them. The CDR3 has 13 residues. Germline CDR1 MGHDK, CDR2 SYGVNS. The CDR3 sequence is CASTHGWNTEAFF. Written as DNA, the CDR3 is TGTGCCAGCACCCACGGGTGGAACACTGAAGCTTTCTTT. Full variable domain (rest looked up from reference TRBV25-1 and TRBJ1-1): EADIYQTPRYLVIGTGKKITLECSQTMGHDKMYWYQQDPGMELHLIHYSYGVNSTEKGDLSSESTVSRIRTEHFPLTLESARPSHTSQYLCASTHGWNTEAFFGQGTRLTVV.

The rearrangement links TRBV5-6 to TRBJ2-7; possible D gene TRBD1, 6 bases. The CDR3 is 16 amino acids. V lost 4 bases and J 2 bases, leaving 19 bases between the germline ends. Germline CDR1 reads SGHDT; CDR2 reads YYEEEE. The CDR3 loop reads CASSDMLRTDAYEQYF. CDR3 DNA: TGTGCCAGCAGCGATATGCTGAGGACAGATGCCTACGAGCAGTACTTC.

The V gene is TRBV28, the J gene TRBJ2-7, with D possibly TRBD1 on 6 matching bases. This CDR3 spans 14 amino acids. Germline CDR1 is MDHEN and CDR2 is SYDVKM. V dropped 3 bases and J dropped 3 bases, with 12 bases sitting between them. CDR3 sequence (DNA): TGTGCCAGCAGTTTTAACAGGGTTATCTACGAGCAGTACTTC. Its translation: CASSFNRVIYEQYF. The whole variable domain, remainder taken from reference TRBV28 and TRBJ2-7, is DVKVTQSSRYLVKRTGEKVFLECVQDMDHENMFWYRQDPGLGLRLIYFSYDVKMKEKGDIPEGYSVSREKKERFSLILESASTNQTSMYLCASSFNRVIYEQYFGPGTRLTVT.

The chain has TRBV10-2 and TRBJ2-2; 8 nucleotides match TRBD1. There are 15 residues in the CDR3. The ends lost 6 bases at V and 4 bases at J; junction bases unmatched: 7. The germline CDR1 and CDR2 sequences are WSHSY and SAAADI. The CDR3 DNA reads as TGCGCCAGCAGCTCGGACAGGGTGAGCACCGGGGAGCTGTTTTTT. Residues: CASSSDRVSTGELFF.

The J gene is TRBJ2-1, the V gene TRBV9, with a weak D call TRBD2 (5 bases). CDR1 and CDR2 from the germline V gene are SGDLS and YYNGEE. This CDR3 has 15 residues. Trimming removed 0 bases at V and 9 bases at J, with 16 bases between. CDR3 amino acids: CASSVGGPQSTEQFF. The CDR3 DNA sequence: TGTGCCAGCAGCGTAGGAGGGCCTCAATCCACTGAGCAGTTCTTC. Variable domain in full (rest from reference TRBV9 and TRBJ2-1): DSGVTQTPKHLITATGQRVTLRCSPRSGDLSVYWYQQSLDQGLQFLIQYYNGEERAKGNILERFSAQQFPDLHSELNLSSLELGDSALYFCASSVGGPQSTEQFFGPGTRLTVL.

The chain has TRBV7-9 and TRBJ2-1; 10 nucleotides match TRBD2. Germline assignment: CDR1 SEHNR and CDR2 FQNEAQ (reference sequence). With 4 bases clipped from V and 9 bases from J, the junction kept 6 bases outside the gene matches. The CDR3 is made up of 14 amino acids. The CDR3 loop is CASSSLAGSSEQFF. CDR3 DNA sequence: TGTGCCAGCAGCTCACTAGCGGGGTCTAGTGAGCAGTTCTTC.

This clone was seen once. The rearrangement links TRBV25-1 to TRBJ1-6; 8 nucleotides line up with TRBD1. The CDR3 sequence is 14 residues long. V shed 6 bases, J shed 7 bases, and the junction held 5 bases outside the gene matches. The germline CDR1 and CDR2 sequences are MGHDK and SYGVNS. The CDR3 bases are TGTGCCAGCAGGGAGACAGGGGAAAATTCACCCCTCCACTTT. Its translation: CASRETGENSPLHF.

The chain carries TRBV10-1 and TRBJ2-7; 9 nucleotides line up with TRBD1. V dropped 6 bases and J dropped 1; count of bases not matched to a gene: 4. Germline V gene sequence: CDR1 WNHNN, CDR2 SYGVQD (reference sequence). This CDR3 is built from 14 residues. The CDR3 DNA is TGCGCCAGCAGCCGGGACAGGGCATCCTACGAGCAGTACTTC. Encoded protein: CASSRDRASYEQYF.

This chain connects TRBV3-1 (or the pseudogene TRBV3-2) to TRBJ2-1; 9 positions match TRBD2. This CDR3 comprises 19 residues. The germline V gene encodes CDR1 LGHDT and CDR2 YNNKEL (reference sequence). The trim removed 0 bases at V and 2 bases at J, leaving 11 bases unmatched. CDR3 loop: CASSQDWSSGSTAYNEQFF. As DNA, the CDR3 is TGTGCCAGCAGCCAAGATTGGAGTAGCGGGAGTACGGCCTACAATGAGCAGTTCTTC.

This clone was found once. This sequence joins TRBV6-5 and TRBJ1-1; D uncertain. V lost 0 bases and J lost 4, with 12 bases in between. The CDR3 spans 15 residues. Germline values: CDR1 MNHEY, CDR2 SVGAGI. The CDR3 here is CASSYSAYPITEAFF. For the CDR3, the DNA is TGTGCCAGCAGTTACTCAGCGTATCCGATCACTGAAGCTTTCTTT.

The gene calls are TRBV12-3 or TRBV12-4 and TRBJ2-5, with D possibly matching TRBD2 (6 bases). The CDR3 sequence is 13 residues long. V lost 6 bases to trimming and J lost 4 bases, with 12 bases between them. CDR3 loop: CASSRGTGETQYF. The CDR3 DNA reads as TGTGCCAGCAGCCGGGGGACTGGAGAGACCCAGTACTTC.

CDR3 sequence (DNA): TGTGCCTACTTCCCCACCCGTCTTTTGATCTACAATGAGCAGTTCTTC. This sequence encodes CAYFPTRLLIYNEQFF. V and J are TRBV30 and TRBJ2-1, with D unresolved. The germline gives CDR1 GTSNPN, CDR2 SVGIG (reference sequence). With 7 bases removed from V and 3 bases from J, the gap between germline ends came to 22 bases. The CDR3 loop spans 16 amino acids. The entire variable domain, with the rest obtained from reference TRBV30 and TRBJ2-1, is as follows: SQTIHQWPATLVQPVGSPLSLECTVEGTSNPNLYWYRQAAGRGLQLLFYSVGIGQISSEVPQNLSASRPQDRQFILSSKKLLLSDSGFYLCAYFPTRLLIYNEQFFGPGTRLTVL.

This clone was found a few times. This chain uses TRBV10-3 with TRBJ1-3; no clear D gene. The V end was cut by 7 bases, the J end by 1 base, with 8 bases between. The CDR3 sequence is 13 residues long. From germline, CDR1 is ENHRY and CDR2 SYGVKD. In DNA, the CDR3 is TGTGCCATCATGGCAAGTTCTGGAAACACCATATATTTT. Amino acid sequence: CAIMASSGNTIYF.

The V gene is TRBV6-5, the J gene TRBJ1-3, with D perhaps TRBD1 (6 bases). In germline, CDR1 is MNHEY, CDR2 SVGAGI. This CDR3 region has 15 residues. The germline V and J ends were trimmed by 8 bases and 3 bases, with 17 bases remaining between them. This CDR3 reads CASSSAGGNGNTIYF. CDR3 DNA: TGTGCCAGCTCCTCCGCGGGGGGCAATGGAAACACCATATATTTT.

The chain carries TRBV5-6 and TRBJ2-7; TRBD2 matches at 11 bases. Germline trimming cut 3 bases from V and 10 bases from J; bases unmatched to any gene: 3. The CDR3 consists of 12 residues. Germline CDR1 is SGHDT and CDR2 is YYEEEE. CDR3 nucleotides: TGTGCCAGCAGCTACGGACTAGCGGGTCAGTACTTC. Its protein product is CASSYGLAGQYF.